The T cell receptor (beta chain) under discussion was sequenced for a study of cytomegalovirus exposure and HLA in healthy donors. Study-wide findings and caveats: Rarity marked most TCR sequences, yet some public TCRs occurred in many donors. Later on, an analysis showed TCR association rates differing by HLA locus, with DRB1 the most and HLA-C the fewest. Highly shared variants forming one cluster were likely a sequencing artifact.

V was trimmed by 0 bases and J by 0 bases, leaving 5 bases between them. The CDR3 loop spans 14 amino acids. CDR1 is MNHEY, CDR2 SVGAGI, per germline. To note about this clone: The antigen is not known.

It was with 60 Vbeta and 13 Jbeta primers that the PCR ran. Method: immunoSEQ multiplex PCR; TCRdb's copy keeps in-frame clones and lacks some. The sample's table shows approximately 120,000 clones. The clonotype originates from a man between 25 and 39 years old in good health and CMV-seronegative. The sample taken for sequencing was PBMCs. The gene calls are TRBV6-5 and TRBJ1-1, with no clear D. Here the CDR3 DNA reads TGTGCCAGCAGTTACTCCTCCCTGAACACTGAAGCTTTCTTT. Its translation is CASSYSSLNTEAFF.